A selection of T cell receptor beta chains follows, all from one sample in a study of immune evolution from preneoplasia to lung adenocarcinoma. Sequencing used immunoSEQ multiplex PCR; TCRdb keeps in-frame clones, though not all of them. The data contain approximately 9,000 clones, about 76% of them singletons. The sample comprised FFPE minimally invasive lung adenocarcinoma tissue. The receptors shown here come from a donor of 70 years or more with lung adenocarcinoma. Each CDR3 is given with its conserved first and last residue. A D gene is named only where the DNA matches it firmly. The size field is filled for only some rows; it gives once, few, many or a size class.

d_call	j_call	clone_size	v_call	cdr3_aa	cdr3_nt
NA	TRBJ2-7	NA	TRBV6-1	CASSEASGNPYEQYF	TGTGCCAGCAGTGAGGCGTCAGGCAACCCCTACGAGCAGTACTTC
TRBD2	TRBJ2-2	NA	TRBV5-4	CASSLASGLKAGELFF	TGTGCCAGCAGCTTGGCTAGCGGGCTGAAGGCCGGGGAGCTGTTTTTT
NA	TRBJ1-1	NA	TRBV30	CAWSVRGGPTEAFF	TGTGCCTGGAGTGTACGGGGAGGTCCCACTGAAGCTTTCTTT
NA	TRBJ1-1	NA	TRBV10-3	CASTEILNTEAFF	TGTGCCTCGACGGAAATCCTGAACACTGAAGCTTTCTTT
TRBD2	TRBJ2-5	few	TRBV9	CASSVSLSGADRTQYF	TGTGCCAGCAGCGTATCTCTGAGCGGGGCGGACCGGACCCAGTACTTC
NA	TRBJ2-7	NA	TRBV6-5	CASSYRRAEVAGQYF	TGTGCCAGCAGTTACCGGAGGGCAGAGGTGGCCGGGCAGTACTTC
TRBD1	TRBJ2-3	NA	TRBV30	CAWLTGGDTQYF	TGTGCCTGGCTGACAGGGGGAGATACGCAGTATTTT
TRBD1	TRBJ1-5	few	TRBV18	CASSGGTGGNQPQHF	TGTGCCAGCTCAGGAGGGACAGGGGGGAATCAGCCCCAGCATTTT
TRBD1	TRBJ1-1	few	TRBV11-2	CASSLRQGSNTEAFF	TGTGCCAGCAGTCTGCGACAGGGGTCGAACACTGAAGCTTTCTTT
NA	TRBJ2-2	NA	TRBV7-6	CASSADRNTGELFF	TGTGCCAGCAGCGCCGACAGGAACACCGGGGAGCTGTTTTTT
NA	TRBJ1-3	NA	TRBV19	CASSIRTGFTGNTIYF	TGTGCCAGTAGTATAAGGACGGGGTTCACTGGAAACACCATATATTTT
TRBD1	TRBJ2-2	few	TRBV5-1	CASSLEGTVYTGELFF	TGCGCCAGCAGCTTGGAGGGGACAGTCTACACCGGGGAGCTGTTTTTT
NA	TRBJ1-5	NA	TRBV5-6	CASGSWGTAGNQPQHF	TGTGCCAGCGGAAGTTGGGGGACGGCCGGCAATCAGCCCCAGCATTTT
TRBD1	TRBJ2-7	NA	TRBV7-8	CASSRKPGQGTDEQYF	TGTGCCAGCAGCCGAAAACCGGGACAGGGTACGGACGAGCAGTACTTC
NA	TRBJ2-7	NA	TRBV9	CASAGVGYEQYF	TGTGCCAGCGCCGGGGTAGGATACGAGCAGTACTTC
NA	TRBJ2-2	NA	TRBV6-5	CASSRNHGELFF	TGTGCCAGCAGCCGCAATCACGGGGAGCTGTTTTTT
NA	TRBJ2-2	NA	TRBV30	CAWTGVASGELFF	TGTGCCTGGACAGGGGTAGCTTCCGGGGAGCTGTTTTTT
NA	TRBJ1-2	NA	TRBV29-1	CSVVQGVDYGYTF	TGCAGCGTTGTACAGGGTGTTGACTATGGCTACACCTTC
NA	TRBJ1-1	NA	TRBV30	CAWSVGTGMNTEAFF	TGTGCCTGGAGTGTAGGCACGGGGATGAACACTGAAGCTTTCTTT
NA	TRBJ1-1	NA	TRBV5-1	CASSFVGGNTEAFF	TGCGCCAGCAGCTTCGTGGGCGGAAACACTGAAGCTTTCTTT
TRBD2	TRBJ2-7	NA	TRBV7-8	CASSPYGTSGLRYEQYF	TGTGCCAGCAGCCCCTATGGGACTAGCGGGCTAAGGTACGAGCAGTACTTC
NA	TRBJ2-7	NA	TRBV5-1	CASSKGHSGYLSEQYF	TGCGCCAGCAGCAAGGGACATTCCGGTTACTTGTCCGAGCAGTACTTC
NA	TRBJ1-1	few	TRBV6-1	CASILSENTEAFF	TGTGCCAGCATTCTGAGTGAGAACACTGAAGCTTTCTTT
NA	TRBJ1-2	few	TRBV30	CAWSFPGWGPHYGYTF	TGTGCCTGGAGTTTTCCGGGTTGGGGACCACACTATGGCTACACCTTC
NA	TRBJ1-1	NA	TRBV27	CASSLFGSNTEAFF	TGTGCCAGCAGTTTATTCGGATCGAACACTGAAGCTTTCTTT
NA	TRBJ2-6	NA	TRBV5-1	CASSPLGAGYSGANVLTF	TGCGCCAGCAGCCCCCTCGGTGCAGGCTACTCTGGGGCCAACGTCCTGACTTTC
NA	TRBJ1-5	NA	TRBV28	CASARLTGSNQPQHF	TGTGCCAGTGCCCGCCTGACAGGTAGCAATCAGCCCCAGCATTTT
NA	TRBJ2-5	once	TRBV5-4	CASSLAGGQLETQYF	TGTGCCAGCAGCTTGGCGGGGGGACAGCTAGAGACCCAGTACTTC
NA	TRBJ2-3	NA	TRBV19	CASSMGQTSSTDTQYF	TGTGCCAGTAGTATGGGGCAAACATCTAGCACAGATACGCAGTATTTT
NA	TRBJ2-4	NA	TRBV5-1	CASSHGQTKNIQYF	TGCGCCAGCAGCCACGGACAGACCAAAAACATTCAGTACTTC